The present T cell receptor beta chain was sequenced within a study of T cell responses to AZD1222 COVID-19 vaccine. CDR1 and CDR2 (germline): MNHEY, SVGAGI. The CDR3 sequence is 13 residues long. Trimming shortened V by 5 bases and J by 4 bases, and 8 bases separated the two germline ends. A remark on this clone: No antigen is known for it.

Study-wide points: Females made up more of the donors, who were largely white British, and clonal diversity may have come out too low.

Only in-frame clones appear in the TCRdb table, and some are missing; sequencing was by immunoSEQ multiplex PCR. The table lists about 120,000 clones, 90% to 95% of them singletons. Specimen: peripheral blood, collected on day 0 of AZD1222 vaccination. This rearrangement joins TRBV6-5 to TRBJ2-2; D unclear. This sequence was found in an adult in good health. The DNA for the CDR3 is TGTGCCAGCAGTAGTCAAATCACCGGGGAGCTGTTTTTT. Protein: CASSSQITGELFF.